This is a list of T cell receptor beta chains from one sample in a study of technical replicates of blood from several donors. Assay used: immunoSEQ multiplex PCR; TCRdb lists only in-frame clones, some missing. In the table there are 75,000 to 100,000 clones, 85% to 95% of which are singletons. The sequenced sample was T cells isolated from PBMCs. These receptors all stem from a human donor in good health. Both conserved end residues are part of each CDR3. The D gene is left open where the match is weak. Rows give clone size only sometimes, using once, few, many, or a class for an expanded clone.

v_call	cdr3_length	d_call	j_call	clone_size	cdr3_nt	cdr3_aa
TRBV21-1	14	-	TRBJ2-5	-	TGTGCCAGCAGCAAAGGGACAGAACAAGAGACCCAGTACTTC	CASSKGTEQETQYF
TRBV6-4	15	-	TRBJ1-5	-	TGTGCCAGCAGTGAAGGGGGACCCTTCGGTCAGCCCCAGCATTTT	CASSEGGPFGQPQHF
TRBV7-9	14	-	TRBJ1-2	-	TGTGCCAGCAGACGAACGCCCCGGAAGGGGGGCTACACCTTC	CASRRTPRKGGYTF
TRBV7-9	13	-	TRBJ2-5	-	TGTGCCAGCAGCTTAGGGGGGCGGGAGACCCAGTACTTC	CASSLGGRETQYF
TRBV27	13	-	TRBJ2-4	-	TGTGCCAGCAGTCGGTTAGCCAAAAACATTCAGTACTTC	CASSRLAKNIQYF
TRBV5-1	15	-	TRBJ2-1	-	TGCGCCAGCAGCTTGGGGACAACGAATGGCTATGAGCAGTTCTTC	CASSLGTTNGYEQFF
TRBV12-5	14	-	TRBJ1-5	once	TGTGCTAGTGGCCCCCCAGGGAAATGCCAGCCCCAGCATTTT	CASGPPGKCQPQHF
TRBV7-3	12	-	TRBJ2-1	-	TGTGCCAGCAGCGGCGACAGTGAAGAGCAGTTCTTC	CASSGDSEEQFF
TRBV10-2	14	-	TRBJ1-5	-	TGCGCCAGCAGCGCCGACAGGCTTAATCAGCCCCAGCATTTT	CASSADRLNQPQHF
TRBV27	14	-	TRBJ1-5	once	TGTGCCAGCACATCGGGACACCTCAATCAGCCCCAGCATTTT	CASTSGHLNQPQHF
TRBV7-9	14	-	TRBJ1-4	-	TGTGCCAGCAGCTCGGGGGGAACTAATGAAAAACTGTTTTTT	CASSSGGTNEKLFF
TRBV5-1	18	TRBD1	TRBJ1-1	once	TGCGCCAGCAGCTTGGTGGGGACAGGGGCAGGAATGAACACTGAAGCTTTCTTT	CASSLVGTGAGMNTEAFF
TRBV10-3	16	TRBD2	TRBJ2-1	-	TGTGCCATCAGGGACCTTAGCGGGGGGGCGGGGAATGAGCAGTTCTTC	CAIRDLSGGAGNEQFF
TRBV7-6	14	TRBD1	TRBJ2-5	-	TGTGCCAGCAGCTCGGGACAGGGGTTGGAGACCCAGTACTTC	CASSSGQGLETQYF
TRBV5-1	21	TRBD2	TRBJ2-1	-	TGCGCCAGCAGCTTGTTCTTCCTCTCGCCTAGCGGGATTAAGACCTACAATGAGCAGTTCTTC	CASSLFFLSPSGIKTYNEQFF
TRBV7-2	15	-	TRBJ1-3	-	TGTGCCAGCAGCTTAGTCTCAGGGGTTGGAAACACCATATATTTT	CASSLVSGVGNTIYF
TRBV28	15	TRBD1	TRBJ1-4	-	TGTGCCAGCAGCCTACGGGACAGGGGGTTTGAAAAACTGTTTTTT	CASSLRDRGFEKLFF
TRBV4-1	15	TRBD1	TRBJ1-2	-	TGCGCCAGCAGCCAGCCCCGACAGGGCCAGGATGGCTACACCTTC	CASSQPRQGQDGYTF
TRBV7-2	15	-	TRBJ1-4	-	TGTGCCAGCAGCTTAGGCCCCGGGACACTTGAAAAACTGTTTTTT	CASSLGPGTLEKLFF
TRBV2	15	TRBD2	TRBJ2-3	-	TGTGCCACCTTCCCAGCGGGGGGGAGCACAGATACGCAGTATTTT	CATFPAGGSTDTQYF
TRBV11-3	16	TRBD2	TRBJ2-5	-	TGTGCCAGCAGCCCGGTAGCGGGGCAAACCTGGGAGACCCAGTACTTC	CASSPVAGQTWETQYF
TRBV10-2	12	-	TRBJ2-1	-	TGCGCCAGCAGTGAGTCGCCGGGTGAGCAGTTCTTC	CASSESPGEQFF
TRBV5-1	16	TRBD1	TRBJ2-2	-	TGCGCCAGCAGCTTGTCAGGGGGCGCTTACACCGGGGAGCTGTTTTTT	CASSLSGGAYTGELFF
TRBV5-1	13	-	TRBJ2-6	once	TGCGCCAGCAGACCCGGGGGGGCCAACGTCCTGACTTTC	CASRPGGANVLTF
TRBV5-1	14	TRBD1	TRBJ2-7	once	TGCGCCAGCAGCCCAGGGACAGTTCTGTACGAGCAGTACTTC	CASSPGTVLYEQYF
TRBV5-6	14	TRBD1	TRBJ2-1	-	TGTGCCAGCAGCTACGACAGGGGGGTCAATGAGCAGTTCTTC	CASSYDRGVNEQFF
TRBV21-1	14	-	TRBJ2-1	-	TGTGCCAGCAGCCCCCTCGGGGTAGACAATGAGCAGTTCTTC	CASSPLGVDNEQFF
TRBV6-1	14	TRBD1	TRBJ2-7	-	TGTGCCAGCAGGGAGGGACAGGGCCCCTACGAGCAGTACTTC	CASREGQGPYEQYF
TRBV11-3	18	TRBD2	TRBJ2-3	-	TGTGCCAGCAGCCTAACTGGACTAGCGGGGGTTAACACAGATACGCAGTATTTT	CASSLTGLAGVNTDTQYF
TRBV11-2	17	-	TRBJ1-6	once	TGTGCCAGCAGCTTAGCCAAAGGAGGGTCGAGCGGTTCACCCCTCCACTTT	CASSLAKGGSSGSPLHF
TRBV9	18	TRBD2	TRBJ2-3	few	TGTGCCAGCAGCGTAGGACCCCTAGCGGGGGGGCTCGGAGATACGCAGTATTTT	CASSVGPLAGGLGDTQYF
TRBV6-5	15	TRBD2	TRBJ2-1	once	TGTGCCAGCAGTCCCGGGATAGCGGGGTTGAATGAGCAGTTCTTC	CASSPGIAGLNEQFF
TRBV10-1	16	TRBD2	TRBJ2-3	-	TGCGCCAGCAGTGAGTTCCTAGGACTAGGGTCAGATACGCAGTATTTT	CASSEFLGLGSDTQYF
TRBV4-1	17	-	TRBJ1-1	-	TGCGCCAGCAGCCAAGGCCTCCTAGTAAAAGTGAACACTGAAGCTTTCTTT	CASSQGLLVKVNTEAFF
TRBV30	13	TRBD1	TRBJ2-5	-	TGTGCCTGGAGGGGGGACAGACAAGAGACCCAGTACTTC	CAWRGDRQETQYF
TRBV19	16	-	TRBJ1-1	-	TGTGCCAGTAGTATAGGGGGAGGAAGACATATCGGAGAAGCTTTCTTT	CASSIGGGRHIGEAFF
TRBV5-1	13	-	TRBJ2-3	-	TGCGCCAGCAGCTTGTCTCCGACAGATACGCAGTATTTT	CASSLSPTDTQYF
TRBV6-5	13	-	TRBJ1-1	once	TGTGCCAGCAGAAATACAGTGAACACTGAAGCTTTCTTT	CASRNTVNTEAFF
TRBV18	14	TRBD1	TRBJ1-5	-	TGTGCCAGCTCACCAGACAGGGACCGGTGGCCCCAGCATTTT	CASSPDRDRWPQHF